This T cell receptor beta chain appears in the sequencing data of a study of T cell changes during pregnancy in multiple sclerosis. TCRdb's table, derived via immunoSEQ multiplex PCR, lists solely in-frame clones and lacks some. The repertoire holds 70,000 to 100,000 clones, with just over 90% as singletons. This CDR3 contains 15 residues. Trimming cost V 3 bases and J 3 bases, with 11 bases left between them. Per germline, CDR1 SNHLY and CDR2 FYNNEI. The receptor was isolated from a female donor in good health, enrolled as a control in a pregnancy study. Sequenced here: peripheral blood, sampled in the third trimester of pregnancy. This sequence joins TRBV2 and TRBJ1-4; D perhaps matches TRBD1 (5 bases). The CDR3 DNA reads TGTGCCAGCAGTGAGCGGGGGTTGCCTAATGAAAAACTGTTTTTT. Translating it yields CASSERGLPNEKLFF.